The T cell receptor beta chain described here comes from a study of preoperative IRX-2 immunotherapy in early breast cancer (dated by TCRdb to about 2019). A note on this clone: Its antigen is still unknown. Within one base of it there is no much larger clone, and no base qualities were kept.

The meaning of the sample's treatment or condition label: preoperative locoregional IRX-2 cytokine immunotherapy. The samples were obtained from a phase Ib study that tested preoperative, locoregional IRX-2 cytokine immunotherapy designed to prime immune responses. Before surgery, IRX-2 was given to the donors, who were patients with early-stage breast cancer. Unmatched junction bases come to 8, with V trimmed by 5 bases and J by 7 bases. Reading from cysteine to phenylalanine, the CDR3 counts 15 amino acids. Here the CDR3 DNA is all that survives: 45 bases in frame from base 1. CDR1 SGHAT and CDR2 FQDESV were looked up in the germline V gene (reference sequence). The library came from the immunoSEQ multiplex PCR assay. Held by TCRdb, this immuneACCESS table contains in-frame sequences only and omits some clones. Under half of the omission traces to an unresolved V gene where checked; the cause of the rest is unknown. For this sample there are around 62,000 clones; approximately 94% appear just once. In total, the top ten clones hold roughly 1.5% of the sample.

The rearrangement joined TRBV11-1 to TRBJ2-5, and 12 junction bases match TRBD2. Sampling was conducted from a patient treated with IRX-2 immunotherapy. This clonotype originated in a human donor with breast cancer. The base sequence is TGTGCCAGCAGCCCGGTAGGACTAGCGGGAAGGACCCAGTACTTC. The resulting protein is CASSPVGLAGRTQYF.